This T cell receptor beta chain is drawn from a study of blood T cell repertoires in COVID-19. Study-wide context: COVID-19 samples, acute and convalescent, were from the United States, Italy and Spain. T cells, B-cell-depleted T cells, or PBMCs provided the cDNA or gDNA that served as material.

Followed over time, Seattle patients had been enrolled while infection was active. This CDR3 contains 15 residues. From germline, CDR1 is MDHEN and CDR2 SYDVKM. The V segment lost 6 bases and the J segment 4 bases; nucleotides outside the gene matches: 6. The authors' processing: Reference gene primer amplification yielded estimated nucleated cell counts. Produced via immunoSEQ multiplex PCR; TCRdb's table is partial and in-frame only. The V and J calls and clone size come from that table; D and trimming were worked out from the DNA. The data contain tens of thousands of clones, about four fifths of them singletons.

Input material: peripheral blood. This TCR came from a man between 65 and 85 years old with COVID-19, enrolled during active disease. The chain combines TRBV28 with TRBJ1-2; 12 bases are shared with TRBD1. CDR3 region: CASSPGTGGVYGYTF. CDR3 DNA sequence: TGTGCCAGCAGCCCCGGGACAGGGGGCGTCTATGGCTACACCTTC.